Each of the 13 T cell receptor beta chains below was sequenced from the same sample in a study of shared clonotypes between healthy human individuals. Clones were sequenced by immunoSEQ multiplex PCR, and TCRdb holds only the in-frame ones, with some missing. The table lists about 380,000 clones, approximately 97% of them singletons. Sequenced: memory CD8+ T cells sorted from blood. Subset denoted: CD45RO+ cells pooled with CCR7-negative TemRA cells. The receptors shown here come from a young man in good health.

For the CDR3, the DNA is TGTGCCAGCAGCTTGGTGGGGACAGGAGTAAATGAAAAACTGTTTTTT. Translation: CASSLVGTGVNEKLFF. The V call is TRBV5-4, the J call TRBJ1-4; 8 bases line up with TRBD1. Germline values: CDR1 SGHNT, CDR2 YYREEE (reference sequence). This CDR3 has 16 amino acids. V lost 0 bases, J lost 5 bases, and 6 bases stayed unmatched.

The CDR3 DNA is TGTGCCAGCAGTACCACCCTCTATGGCTACACCTTC. This gives the protein CASSTTLYGYTF. V is TRBV5-4 and J is TRBJ1-2; D unresolved. Per germline, CDR1 SGHNT and CDR2 YYREEE (reference sequence). V dropped 5 bases and J dropped 4 bases, with 9 bases sitting between them. The CDR3 totals 12 residues. Combining the CDR3 with reference TRBV5-4 and TRBJ1-2 gives the whole variable domain ETGVTQSPTHLIKTRGQQVTLRCSSQSGHNTVSWYQQALGQGPQFIFQYYREEENGRGNFPPRFSGLQFPNYSSELNVNALELDDSALYLCASSTTLYGYTFGSGTRLTVV.

The V gene is TRBV18, the J gene TRBJ2-3; 9 nucleotides agree with TRBD2. Germline-derived CDR1 and CDR2 are KGHSH and LQKENI. The junction had 4 bases not matched to a gene; V was cut back by 3 bases and J by 0 bases. The CDR3 runs 16 residues. The CDR3 here is CASSPRLADSTDTQYF. Written as DNA, the CDR3 is TGTGCCAGCTCACCCCGACTAGCGGATAGCACAGATACGCAGTATTTT.

V and J are TRBV18 and TRBJ2-5, with D unclear. CDR1 and CDR2 (germline): KGHSH, LQKENI. This CDR3 is built from 13 residues. The V end lost 4 bases, the J end lost 14 bases, and 20 bases lay between the germline ends. The CDR3 nucleotides are TGTGCCAGCTCACTTGACCAAACCATTCAGATTTACTTC. Its protein is CASSLDQTIQIYF. Full variable domain (remainder filled in from reference TRBV18 and TRBJ2-5): NAGVMQNPRHLVRRRGQEARLRCSPMKGHSHVYWYRQLPEEGLKFMVYLQKENIIDESGMPKERFSAEFPKEGPSILRIQQVVRGDSAAYFCASSLDQTIQIYFGPGTRLLVL.

The rearrangement links TRBV30 to TRBJ1-2; 8 bases agree with TRBD1. V shed 1 base, J shed 3 bases, and the junction held 4 bases outside the gene matches. In germline, CDR1 is GTSNPN, CDR2 SVGIG (reference sequence). This CDR3 region has 14 residues. The CDR3 loop is CAWSGQGRDYGYTF. The CDR3 nucleotides read TGTGCCTGGAGTGGACAGGGGCGGGACTATGGCTACACCTTC. The full variable domain, in which reference TRBV30 and TRBJ1-2 provide the parts outside the CDR3, is SQTIHQWPATLVQPVGSPLSLECTVEGTSNPNLYWYRQAAGRGLQLLFYSVGIGQISSEVPQNLSASRPQDRQFILSSKKLLLSDSGFYLCAWSGQGRDYGYTFGSGTRLTVV.

The V and J genes are TRBV6-1 and TRBJ1-4; 7 nucleotides line up with TRBD1. V shed 7 bases, J shed 5 bases, and the junction held 7 bases outside the gene matches. CDR3 length equals 14 residues. The germline CDR1 and CDR2 sequences are MNHNS and SASEGT. DNA of the CDR3: TGTGCCAGCAAAACCGACAGGGTAAATGAAAAACTGTTTTTT. Its protein product is CASKTDRVNEKLFF.

The J gene is TRBJ1-5, the V gene TRBV30, with 8 bases aligning to TRBD1. J lost 2 bases, V lost 3 bases, and 15 bases had no gene match. There are 18 residues in the CDR3. Germline lookup yields CDR1 GTSNPN and CDR2 SVGIG (reference sequence). The CDR3 sequence is CAWSLRQGSKLGNQPQHF. The CDR3 DNA is TGTGCCTGGAGCCTTAGACAGGGGTCCAAATTGGGCAATCAGCCCCAGCATTTT.

The CDR3: CASSRRRNTEAFF. Written as DNA, the CDR3 is TGTGCCAGCAGCCGCCGACGGAACACTGAAGCTTTCTTT. The chain couples TRBV11-3 to TRBJ1-1; D is unclear. V lost 5 bases and J 1 base, leaving 8 bases between the germline ends. The CDR3 runs to 13 residues. Germline CDR1 is SGHNT and CDR2 is YENEEA. The entire variable domain, with the rest obtained from reference TRBV11-3 and TRBJ1-1, is as follows: EAGVVQSPRYKIIEKKQPVAFWCNPISGHNTLYWYLQNLGQGPELLIRYENEEAVDDSQLPKDRFSAERLKGVDSTLKIQPAELGDSAVYLCASSRRRNTEAFFGQGTRLTVV.

The V call is TRBV6-5, the J call TRBJ2-5, with 10 bases lining up with TRBD2. This CDR3 spans 15 amino acids. Germline V gene data show CDR1 as MNHEY and CDR2 as SVGAGI. With V trimmed by 1 base and J by 3 bases, 2 bases remained unmatched. DNA for the CDR3: TGTGCCAGCAGTTACTTCAGCGGGAGGGAAGAGACCCAGTACTTC. Amino acid sequence: CASSYFSGREETQYF.

The chain recombines TRBV6-6 with TRBJ1-5; D not certain. The V gene's germline CDR1 is MNHNY and CDR2 SVGAGI (reference sequence). This CDR3 is built from 14 residues. The V and J ends lost 0 bases and 5 bases respectively, with 8 bases between them. CDR3 region: CASSYSLPDQPQHF. Here the CDR3 DNA reads TGTGCCAGCAGTTACTCGCTCCCGGATCAGCCCCAGCATTTT.

The chain links TRBV4-1 to TRBJ2-7; 8 positions match TRBD2. Germline loops: CDR1 MGHRA, CDR2 YSYEKL. The CDR3 runs to 19 residues. J lost 4 bases, V lost 0 bases, and 17 bases had no gene match. The DNA for the CDR3 is TGCGCCAGCAGCCAAGATGCCCTCTGGACTAGCTGGTCTTCTTACGAGCAGTACTTC. Translated: CASSQDALWTSWSSYEQYF.

The rearrangement joins TRBV27 to TRBJ1-5; D might be TRBD1 (5 bases). The CDR3 runs 16 residues. V lost 3 bases, J lost 7 bases, and 19 bases lay in between. The germline gives CDR1 MNHEY, CDR2 SMNVEV (reference sequence). The CDR3 protein is CASSFSSGAGGQPQHF. In nucleotides, the CDR3 is TGTGCCAGCAGTTTCAGTAGCGGGGCAGGCGGGCAGCCCCAGCATTTT.

The chain uses TRBV13 and TRBJ1-4; maybe TRBD1 (5 bases). Trimming removed 0 bases at V and 10 bases at J, with 18 bases between. The CDR3 extends over 16 amino acids. CDR1 PRHDT and CDR2 FYEKMQ come from the germline V gene (reference sequence). This chain's CDR3 is CASSLGSSGMGRKLFF. The CDR3 DNA is TGTGCCAGCAGCTTAGGGTCTTCAGGGATGGGGAGAAAACTGTTTTTT.